The rows below give T cell receptor beta chains drawn from one sample of a study of T cell changes during pregnancy in multiple sclerosis. Profiled with immunoSEQ multiplex PCR; TCRdb holds only in-frame clones, not every one. The table has 40,000 to 55,000 clones, roughly 88% seen once. Material: peripheral blood, obtained in the second trimester of pregnancy. These TCRs come from a female donor in good health, enrolled as a control in a pregnancy study. The CDR3 runs from the conserved cysteine through the conserved F or W. D genes are given only for firm matches. Rows may omit the clone size; those that give it use once, few, many or a size class.

J	D	V	size	DNA	CDR3
TRBJ2-3	NA	TRBV6-5	NA	TGTGCCAGCAGTTGGGAGGGCACAGATACGCAGTATTTT	CASSWEGTDTQYF
TRBJ2-7	TRBD2	TRBV18	NA	TGTGCCAGCCAAGGACTAGCGGGATCTTACGAGCAGTACTTC	CASQGLAGSYEQYF
TRBJ1-1	TRBD1	TRBV10-3	NA	TGTGCCATCAGTGACAGACAGGGACCAGTGAACACTGAAGCTTTCTTT	CAISDRQGPVNTEAFF
TRBJ2-3	TRBD2	TRBV7-2	once	TGTGCCAGCAGCTCCTCGACTAGCCCCACAGATACGCAGTATTTT	CASSSSTSPTDTQYF
TRBJ1-2	NA	TRBV7-6	NA	TGTGCCAGCAGCTTAAAAGAGGGGGACGGCGAGGACTATGGCTACACCTTC	CASSLKEGDGEDYGYTF
TRBJ2-7	NA	TRBV10-3	once	TGTGCCATCAGTGAGGGTAGGGGGACCTACGAGCAGTACTTC	CAISEGRGTYEQYF
TRBJ2-3	TRBD2	TRBV7-8	NA	TGTGCCATCTCCCTAGCGGAAAATCGAGCTACGCAGTATTTT	CAISLAENRATQYF
TRBJ1-1	TRBD1	TRBV19	NA	TGTGCCAGTAAGGGGGACAGGGCGTTCTCGGAGGTGACTGAAGCTTTCTTT	CASKGDRAFSEVTEAFF
TRBJ1-5	NA	TRBV19	NA	TGTGCCAGTAGAGAGATAGGGGAGCCCCAGCATTTT	CASREIGEPQHF
TRBJ2-3	TRBD2	TRBV27	NA	TGTGCCAGCAGTTTAGGATCCCTACGAGGGACTAGCGGGAGGGTACGCACAGATACGCAGTATTTT	CASSLGSLRGTSGRVRTDTQYF
TRBJ2-1	TRBD2	TRBV2	NA	TGTGCCAGCAGTTTGAGACTAGCGGGAGGGAACGAGCAGTTCTTC	CASSLRLAGGNEQFF
TRBJ1-1	NA	TRBV5-6	NA	TGTGCCAGCAGCCCTCTTATCAGACAGAGGACGGCGGACACTGAAGCTTTCTTT	CASSPLIRQRTADTEAFF
TRBJ1-3	NA	TRBV2	NA	TGTGCCAGCGTCGTCAGGGGAACTGGAAACACCATATATTTT	CASVVRGTGNTIYF
TRBJ1-1	NA	TRBV20-1	NA	TGCAGTGCTGACAGGAACACTGAAGCTTTCTTT	CSADRNTEAFF
TRBJ1-1	TRBD1	TRBV18	NA	TGTGCCAGCTCACCTCCGGACAGGGGAAACACTGAAGCTTTCTTT	CASSPPDRGNTEAFF
TRBJ1-3	NA	TRBV7-8	NA	TGTGCCAGCAGCCTCGATCGGGGGGGCGGGAGAAACACCATATATTTT	CASSLDRGGGRNTIYF